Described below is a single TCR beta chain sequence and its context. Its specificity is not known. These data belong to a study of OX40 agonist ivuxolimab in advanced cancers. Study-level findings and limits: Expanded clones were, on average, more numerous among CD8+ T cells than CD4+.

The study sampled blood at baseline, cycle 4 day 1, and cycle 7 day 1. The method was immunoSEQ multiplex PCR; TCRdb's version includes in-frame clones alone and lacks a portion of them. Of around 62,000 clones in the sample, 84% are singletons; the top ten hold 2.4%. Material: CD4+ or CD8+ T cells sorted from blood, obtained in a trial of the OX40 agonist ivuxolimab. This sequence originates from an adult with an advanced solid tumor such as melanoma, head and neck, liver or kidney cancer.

The CDR3 loop is CASSGTKNIQYF. CDR3 nucleotide sequence: TGTGCCAGCAGCGGGACCAAAAACATTCAGTACTTC. V gene TRBV9 combines with J gene TRBJ2-4; no reliable D call. Trimming pared 3 bases from V and 2 bases from J, leaving 3 bases between. The CDR3 has 12 amino acids. Germline lookup yields CDR1 SGDLS and CDR2 YYNGEE.